This T cell receptor (beta chain) came from a study of shared clonotypes between healthy human individuals. Naive CD8 cells were CD45RO-negative, positively selected for CCR7, excluding terminally differentiated effector memory CD45RA+ cells. Repertoires were generated with immunoSEQ multiplex PCR, while TCRdb's copy carries only in-frame clones and drops some. Altogether some 2 million clones are present, 85% to 95% being singletons, with the ten largest covering under 1.5%. Trimming took 3 bases from V and 1 from J; bases not matched to a gene: 5. CDR1 and CDR2 from the germline V gene are MNHEY and SVGAGI. This CDR3 contains 15 residues.

The chain joins TRBV6-5 to TRBJ2-5; the match to TRBD2 covers 7 bases. Sequenced input: naive CD8+ T cells sorted from blood. The origin of this receptor is a man aged 18 to 30 in good health. The CDR3 loop is CASSYTGGSQETQYF. The CDR3 nucleotides are TGTGCCAGCAGTTATACGGGGGGTTCCCAAGAGACCCAGTACTTC.